This T cell receptor (beta chain) was captured by sequencing in a study of graft-versus-host responses after intestinal transplantation. At the level of the study: Transplants were multivisceral, liver-intestinal, or isolated intestinal. Anti-thymocyte globulin induction was given to all recipients, followed by tacrolimus and steroids for roughly 3 years.

Trimming took off 1 base at V and 1 base at J, with 8 bases between the two ends. Germline V CDR1 and CDR2: LNHDA, SQIVND (reference sequence). The CDR3 totals 15 residues. Concerning this clone itself: Its antigen is as yet unknown.

Study observations and caveats: High graft-versus-host to host-versus-graft clonal ratios were found in allografts of patients who had graft-donor T cell macrochimerism. Analysis identified GvH clones in recipient marrow, with some appearing first in ileum or blood.

The assay was immunoSEQ multiplex PCR, and TCRdb's table has in-frame clones only and misses some. The data contain about 97,000 clones, over 75% of them singletons. This receptor was identified in a human patient who received an intestinal transplant, so some T cells may come from the graft donor. The gene calls are TRBV19 and TRBJ1-5; no firm D call. The sequencing here drew on PBMCs, taken around 450 days after intestinal transplant. The CDR3, as DNA: TGTGCCAGTAGTATAGCTGGCCTCAGCAATCAGCCCCAGCATTTT. Encoded protein: CASSIAGLSNQPQHF.